Here is one TCR beta chain with its context. This sample is drawn from a study of blood T cell repertoires in COVID-19. Libraries were prepared by immunoSEQ multiplex PCR; TCRdb keeps only in-frame clonotypes and omits some of them. The sample consists of roughly 220,000 clones, 80% to 85% of them appearing once. The ends lost 0 bases at V and 7 bases at J; junction bases unmatched: 5. In germline, CDR1 is SGHTA, CDR2 FQGTGA. CDR3 size: 15 residues. This chain joins TRBV7-3 and TRBJ2-3; 9 bases agree with TRBD2. This sequence originates from a woman of 80 years or more with COVID-19, enrolled during active disease. Sample: peripheral blood. The CDR3 reads CASSLTSGSTHTQYF. The CDR3 coding sequence is TGTGCCAGCAGCTTAACTAGCGGGAGTACGCATACGCAGTATTTT.